This T cell receptor (beta chain) was recovered during a study of cytomegalovirus exposure and HLA in healthy donors. Concerning this clone: Its antigen is unidentified.

Study observations and caveats: What a later analysis showed was that several of the most significant clusters appeared linked to common viral pathogens. Reports credit the classifier with highly specific, highly sensitive diagnosis of cytomegalovirus status. The authors assumed roughly uniform sequencing depth across donors for presence/absence analyses. About 87% or about 30% of the time was how often most TCR beta V segments were productive, according to an earlier analysis.

The CDR3 has 13 amino acids. V was shortened by 7 bases and J by 4 bases, with 11 bases between the two germline ends. Germline V lookup: CDR1 MNHNY, CDR2 SVGAGI (reference sequence). It was with 60 Vbeta and 13 Jbeta primers that the PCR ran. The protocol was immunoSEQ multiplex PCR, while the TCRdb copy is restricted to in-frame clones and leaves out a portion. The sample includes 100,000 to 150,000 clones, 83% of them seen just once. This chain joins TRBV6-6 and TRBJ2-1; a weak D match, TRBD2 (6 bases). Sequenced sample: PBMCs. This sequence originates from a woman between 40 and 55 years old in good health and CMV-seropositive. CDR3: CASTPTSYNEQFF. CDR3 sequence (DNA): TGTGCCAGCACCCCGACTAGTTACAATGAGCAGTTCTTC.